These T cell receptor beta chains were read from a single sample in a study of T cells in tuberculosis. The protocol was immunoSEQ multiplex PCR, while the TCRdb copy is restricted to in-frame clones and leaves out a portion. In the table there are about 35,000 clones, roughly 92% of which are singletons. Sequencing was carried out using PBMCs. The receptors were sampled from a donor under 30 with latent tuberculosis or without tuberculosis infection. The CDR3 runs from the conserved cysteine through the conserved F or W. A D gene is named only where the DNA matches it firmly. Size values are once, few and many counts, or a class for expanded clones, and some rows have none.

cdr3_nt cdr3_aa clone_size j_call v_call d_call
TGTGCCAGTAGTATCGGGACAGGGTATGGCTACACCTTC CASSIGTGYGYTF . TRBJ1-2 TRBV19 TRBD1
TGTGCCAGCAGCGCTGTTGCAGGGGTCCCCTACGAGCAGTACTTC CASSAVAGVPYEQYF . TRBJ2-7 TRBV9 .
TGCGCCAGCAGCTTGGTTCCGGGAATAACAGATACGCAGTATTTT CASSLVPGITDTQYF . TRBJ2-3 TRBV5-1 .
TGTGCCAGCAGCTTATCCGGCTACGAGCAGTACTTC CASSLSGYEQYF . TRBJ2-7 TRBV7-2 .
TGTGCCTGGCTTCCTGGGAGGGCTGGGGCCAACGTCCTGACTTTC CAWLPGRAGANVLTF once TRBJ2-6 TRBV30 TRBD2
TGTGCCAGCAGCTTCGGACTAGCGGTCCAGGCAGATACGCAGTATTTT CASSFGLAVQADTQYF . TRBJ2-3 TRBV11-2 TRBD2
TGCGCCAGCAGCTTGGGACTAGCGGGGTTTGCCTTTTCCTCCGAGCAGTACTTC CASSLGLAGFAFSSEQYF once TRBJ2-7 TRBV5-1 TRBD2
TGTGCCAGCAGCTCCAGACTAGCGGGGGGGTACGAGCAGTACTTC CASSSRLAGGYEQYF . TRBJ2-7 TRBV5-4 TRBD2
TGTGCCAGCAGCTTAGAGGACCGAACAGGCACTGAAGCTTTCTTT CASSLEDRTGTEAFF . TRBJ1-1 TRBV13 .
TGCGCCAGCAGCCAAGAATTAAGTATACAGCCGAATTCACCCCTCCACTTT CASSQELSIQPNSPLHF . TRBJ1-6 TRBV4-3 .
TGTGCCAGTAGTATCGGGACAGGGTTCATGAACACTGAAGCTTTCTTT CASSIGTGFMNTEAFF . TRBJ1-1 TRBV19 TRBD1
TGCAGCGTTGGGGGACTAGCGGGGGGCTACTCCTACGAGCAGTACTTC CSVGGLAGGYSYEQYF . TRBJ2-7 TRBV29-1 TRBD2
TGTGCCAGCAGCGCGTATCTCAACACCGGGGAGCTGTTTTTT CASSAYLNTGELFF . TRBJ2-2 TRBV9 .
TGTGCCACCAGCAGAGTGAGTGAAAAACTGTTTTTT CATSRVSEKLFF . TRBJ1-4 TRBV15 .
TGCGCCAGCAGCCAGATACAGGGTAGGACTAGTGGCTACACCTTC CASSQIQGRTSGYTF . TRBJ1-2 TRBV5-1 .
TGCGCCAGCAGCCCTACCGGGACAGGGAACTATGGCTACACCTTC CASSPTGTGNYGYTF . TRBJ1-2 TRBV4-3 TRBD1
TGCGCCAGCAGCCAAGATGTCACGTATAGCTCCTACAATGAGCAGTTCTTC CASSQDVTYSSYNEQFF . TRBJ2-1 TRBV4-1 .
TGTGCCAGCAGCTTGAAGGCACAGCCTTCTATCTATGGCTACACCTTC CASSLKAQPSIYGYTF . TRBJ1-2 TRBV5-6 .
TGTGCCAGCTCGACCAGACAGGGTGACAGCTACACCTTC CASSTRQGDSYTF . TRBJ1-2 TRBV18 TRBD1
TGTGCCAGCAGCTTGGACTCGAGCAATGAGCAGTTCTTC CASSLDSSNEQFF . TRBJ2-1 TRBV5-4 .
TGTGCCACCAGCGGACAGGGTGACGATGGCTACACCTTC CATSGQGDDGYTF . TRBJ1-2 TRBV15 TRBD1
TGTGCCAGCAGTGGAGGGGGGGTAAAGCCCCAGCATTTT CASSGGGVKPQHF . TRBJ1-5 TRBV27 .
TGTGCCAGTAGTATAGACAGGCACGTCAATCAGCCCCAGCATTTT CASSIDRHVNQPQHF . TRBJ1-5 TRBV19 .
TGTGCCAGTAGTATTGAGGACAGCGGCTTAGCGCGCACCTTC CASSIEDSGLARTF . TRBJ1-2 TRBV19 .
TGTGCCACCAGCAGAGATAGCCCCCACAGGGACAGTCTGCCCCAGCATTTT CATSRDSPHRDSLPQHF . TRBJ1-5 TRBV15 TRBD1
TGTGCCAGCAGTGAATCTGCAGGGCCGATCTGGGGCTACACCTTC CASSESAGPIWGYTF . TRBJ1-2 TRBV6-1 .
TGTGCCAGTAGTATAATGATAAGGGGGCCCAATCAGCCCCAGCATTTT CASSIMIRGPNQPQHF . TRBJ1-5 TRBV19 TRBD1
TGTGCCAGCAGCCCAGGGAACACTGAAGCTTTCTTT CASSPGNTEAFF . TRBJ1-1 TRBV28 .
TGTGCCAGCAGTCCCGCCCTAAAGGAGATGAACTATGGCTACACCTTC CASSPALKEMNYGYTF few TRBJ1-2 TRBV27 .
TGTGCCAGCAGCTTTAGGGGGACCTCCTACGAGCAGTACTTC CASSFRGTSYEQYF . TRBJ2-7 TRBV5-4 .
TGTGCAAGTCGCTTATGGCGGGGGGCCTTCGCGAACACCGGGGAGCTGTTTTTT CASRLWRGAFANTGELFF once TRBJ2-2 TRBV12-2 .
TGTGCCAGCAGTTTCCGGGGGGGCCCCCTCCAGCAGTTCTTC CASSFRGGPLQQFF . TRBJ2-1 TRBV6-5 TRBD2
TGTGCCTGGAGTGTCCAGACAGGCTCCTACGAGCAGTACTTC CAWSVQTGSYEQYF . TRBJ2-7 TRBV30 .
TGTGCCAGCAGTGAAAAAGGACAGGGGGCCCATAATTCACCCCTCCACTTT CASSEKGQGAHNSPLHF . TRBJ1-6 TRBV6-1 TRBD1
TGTGCCAGCAGTTTATCGGGGGGTTCTGTGTTAGGAAAACTGTTTTTT CASSLSGGSVLGKLFF . TRBJ1-4 TRBV27 .
TGTGCCAGCACCATGACAGGGGGTTCCTACGAGCAGTACTTC CASTMTGGSYEQYF . TRBJ2-7 TRBV7-9 TRBD1
TGTGCCAGCAGCTTGGCTTTAACAGCGGAAGGCTACACCTTC CASSLALTAEGYTF . TRBJ1-2 TRBV5-4 .
TGTGCCAGCAGTTCCAGGGGGATAGGTCAGCCCCAGCATTTT CASSSRGIGQPQHF once TRBJ1-5 TRBV27 TRBD1
TGTGCCTGGAGTGTTCAGGGTTACGAGCAGTACTTC CAWSVQGYEQYF once TRBJ2-7 TRBV30 .
TGTGCCAGCAGCCTAGCCGGGACAGCCTCCTACGAGCAGTACTTC CASSLAGTASYEQYF . TRBJ2-7 TRBV9 TRBD1
TGCGCCACCGCCGGGACAGGGAGTAAGAATGAGCAGTTCTTC CATAGTGSKNEQFF . TRBJ2-1 TRBV5-1 TRBD1
TGCGCCAGCAGCCAAGAAGGCGCGGGTAGGTCCTACGAGCAGTACTTC CASSQEGAGRSYEQYF . TRBJ2-7 TRBV4-1 .
TGTGCCAGCAGTTATGCCGGCGGGGATTCCTACGAGCAGTACTTC CASSYAGGDSYEQYF . TRBJ2-7 TRBV6-5 .
TGTGCCAGCACCTCCGTCTTCTATGGCTACACCTTC CASTSVFYGYTF . TRBJ1-2 TRBV6-5 .